This TCR beta chain was recovered during a study of PD-1 blockade in classical Hodgkin lymphoma. General study findings and limits: The causes of the repertoire differences, possibly disease activity or prior therapy, remain undefined.

For this clone: Its matching antigen is unknown.

Specified time point: newly diagnosed, previously untreated cHL patient sample. The germline V gene encodes CDR1 SGHTA and CDR2 FQGNSA. The V segment lost 5 bases and the J segment 5 bases; nucleotides outside the gene matches: 7. The CDR3 contains 14 residues. Produced via immunoSEQ multiplex PCR; TCRdb's table is partial and in-frame only. The table lists roughly 70,000 clones, about 93% of them singletons. The J gene is TRBJ2-5, the V gene TRBV7-2, with TRBD2 identical over 8 bases. This receptor was taken from a human donor with classical Hodgkin lymphoma. Material: peripheral blood mononuclear cells (PBMCs). The chain's CDR3 is CASSPTRGGETQYF. In DNA form, the CDR3 reads TGTGCCAGCAGCCCCACCCGGGGGGGGGAGACCCAGTACTTC.